Listed here are 19 T cell receptor beta chains from one sample, sequenced in a study of blood T cell repertoires in COVID-19. Only in-frame clones appear in the TCRdb table, and some are missing; sequencing was by immunoSEQ multiplex PCR. This sample has some 300,000 clones, with more than 85% found just once. Source material: peripheral blood. The source is a man between 65 and 85 years old with acute or convalescent COVID-19.

The rearrangement joins TRBV14 to TRBJ2-1; D not resolved. Per germline, CDR1 SGHDN and CDR2 FVKESK. This CDR3 is built from 14 residues. Deletions cut 2 bases from V and 6 bases from J, with 11 bases between. Here the CDR3 DNA reads TGTGCCAGCAGCCAAACAGTGAACCCCAATGAGCAGTTCTTC. Encoded protein: CASSQTVNPNEQFF.

V and J are TRBV5-1 and TRBJ1-1; 8 positions match TRBD1. The CDR3 totals 14 residues. Germline CDR1 SGHRS, CDR2 YFSETQ. V lost 4 bases and J lost 6; bases outside the gene matches: 8. The DNA for the CDR3 is TGCGCCAGCAGCGGCGGAGGGACAGGAGCTGAAGCTTTCTTT. Translating gives CASSGGGTGAEAFF.

The genes are TRBV5-8 and TRBJ2-1; 7 nucleotides line up with TRBD2. In germline, CDR1 is SGHTS, CDR2 YDEGEE. There are 15 residues in the CDR3. Trimming removed 2 bases from V and 4 bases from J; junction bases left unmatched: 6. The CDR3 is CASSFRGSRYNEQFF. The CDR3 bases are TGTGCCAGCAGCTTTCGCGGGAGTAGGTACAATGAGCAGTTCTTC.

V is TRBV7-2 and J is TRBJ2-1, with TRBD2 identical over 9 bases. Germline V gene lookup returns CDR1 SGHTA and CDR2 FQGNSA. The CDR3 totals 16 residues. V shed 5 bases and J 6 bases; nucleotides not matched to a gene: 11. This chain's CDR3 is CASSPNPSGGFNEQFF. The CDR3 nucleotides are TGTGCCAGCAGCCCCAATCCCAGCGGGGGGTTCAATGAGCAGTTCTTC.

J is TRBJ1-2 and V is TRBV7-3, with D hard to call. The CDR3 has 15 residues. V lost 2 bases and J 7 bases, leaving 17 bases between the germline ends. The germline gives CDR1 SGHTA, CDR2 FQGTGA. The DNA for the CDR3 is TGTGCCAGCAGCTTACCGGGGTTTGGCGCAGGTGGCTACACCTTC. Its protein is CASSLPGFGAGGYTF.

To note about this clone: Other nucleotide sequences in the sample specify the same CDR3. The chain is built from TRBV7-2 and TRBJ1-1; D not resolved. Germline CDR1 reads SGHTA; CDR2 reads FQGNSA. V gave up 1 base and J gave up 1 base, with 4 bases separating them. This CDR3 spans 13 amino acids. CDR3 loop: CASSLGQNTEAFF. The CDR3, as DNA: TGTGCCAGCAGCTTAGGACAGAACACTGAAGCTTTCTTT.

J is TRBJ1-1 and V is TRBV30; TRBD1 matches 8 bases. This CDR3 region has 15 residues. Per germline, CDR1 GTSNPN and CDR2 SVGIG (reference sequence). J gave up 3 bases and V 0 bases, and 6 bases lay outside the gene matches. CDR3 nucleotide sequence: TGTGCCTGGAGTGTCGCGGGACAGGCGGACACTGAAGCTTTCTTT. Translating it yields CAWSVAGQADTEAFF.

Here the CDR3 DNA reads TGCAGCGTTAAAGGCTACTTACGGACAGGCTTGAACACTGAAGCTTTCTTT. As protein: CSVKGYLRTGLNTEAFF. The chain carries TRBV29-1 and TRBJ1-1; 7 bases are a match to TRBD1. CDR3 length equals 17 residues. Germline trimming cut 5 bases from V and 0 bases from J; bases unmatched to any gene: 15. In germline, CDR1 is SQVTM, CDR2 ANQGSEA.

V gene TRBV4-2 combines with J gene TRBJ2-5; 10 bases fit TRBD2. Germline CDR1 reads LGHNA; CDR2 reads YNFKEQ. The CDR3 totals 16 residues. With 0 bases clipped from V and 2 bases from J, the junction kept 3 bases outside the gene matches. The CDR3 nucleotides read TGTGCCAGCAGCCAAGAACCTAGCGGGGGACAAGAGACCCAGTACTTC. This codes for CASSQEPSGGQETQYF.

The V gene is TRBV11-2, the J gene TRBJ1-1, with D possibly TRBD1 on 5 matching bases. CDR3 length: 14 amino acids. Trimming removed 1 base from V and 4 bases from J, with 10 bases in between. The germline CDR1 and CDR2 sequences are SGHAT and FQNNGV. The CDR3 is CASSLVGGGTEAFF. CDR3 coding DNA: TGTGCCAGCAGCTTAGTCGGGGGGGGCACTGAAGCTTTCTTT.

V and J are TRBV28 and TRBJ2-3; 11 bases are a match to TRBD2. V dropped 2 bases and J dropped 1; count of bases not matched to a gene: 2. Germline V gene sequence: CDR1 MDHEN, CDR2 SYDVKM. The CDR3 sequence is 16 residues long. For the CDR3, the DNA is TGTGCCAGCAGTTTAATAGCGGGGGGGGGCACAGATACGCAGTATTTT. Protein product: CASSLIAGGGTDTQYF.

The rearrangement uses TRBV6-5 and TRBJ1-5; TRBD1 might be the D (6 bases). The CDR3 runs to 15 residues. CDR1 is MNHEY, CDR2 SVGAGI, per germline. The V end lost 4 bases, the J end lost 3 bases, and 13 bases lay between the germline ends. Here the CDR3 DNA reads TGTGCCAGCAGTTTGGAGGGGGGGCTCAATCAGCCCCAGCATTTT. Its translation: CASSLEGGLNQPQHF.

V usage is TRBV25-1 and J usage is TRBJ1-5; D ambiguous. The CDR3 has 12 residues. Germline V gene sequence: CDR1 MGHDK, CDR2 SYGVNS. Trimming removed 2 bases at V and 7 bases at J, with 6 bases between. For the CDR3, the DNA is TGTGCCAGCAGTGAAGGGCTCCAGCCCCAGCATTTT. Translated, it gives CASSEGLQPQHF.

The rearrangement joins TRBV6-2 or TRBV6-3 to TRBJ2-3; 7 nucleotides match TRBD2. The length of the CDR3 is 15 residues. V shed 6 bases, J shed 0 bases, and the junction held 6 bases outside the gene matches. The germline V gene encodes CDR1 MNHEY and CDR2 SVGEGT. CDR3 in DNA: TGTGCCAGCAGCCGTACTAGCGTTAGCACAGATACGCAGTATTTT. Translation: CASSRTSVSTDTQYF.

V is TRBV7-2 and J is TRBJ1-5; TRBD1 matches 7 bases. Germline values: CDR1 SGHTA, CDR2 FQGNSA. This CDR3 is 14 amino acids long. V lost 2 bases, J lost 6 bases, and 4 bases stayed unmatched. The CDR3 DNA reads as TGTGCCAGCAGCTTAAAAGGGGGCGCTCAGCCCCAGCATTTT. This codes for CASSLKGGAQPQHF.

The V call is TRBV7-8, the J call TRBJ1-5, with a possible D match to TRBD1 (5 bases). V lost 1 base to trimming and J lost 5 bases, with 9 bases between them. Germline values: CDR1 SGHVS, CDR2 FQNEAQ. This CDR3 comprises 14 residues. For the CDR3, the DNA is TGTGCCAGCAGCTTAGGGCCAGGGTATCAGCCCCAGCATTTT. It specifies CASSLGPGYQPQHF.

This CDR3 reads CASSIVGISYEQYF. The CDR3 DNA is TGTGCCAGTAGTATAGTCGGGATATCCTACGAGCAGTACTTC. This chain links TRBV19 with TRBJ2-7, with a possible D match to TRBD2 (5 bases). The CDR3 totals 14 residues. V shed 1 base and J shed 1 base, with 8 bases lying between them. Germline assignment: CDR1 LNHDA and CDR2 SQIVND (reference sequence).

This clone was counted once. The chain combines TRBV12-2 with TRBJ1-1; no check of the table's D call, TRBD1, against the DNA was made. TRBV12-2 is a pseudogene. This CDR3 contains 16 residues. CDR3 protein: CASRLAGQGVDTEAFF. The DNA of the CDR3 is TGTGCAAGTCGCTTGGCAGGACAGGGTGTTGACACTGAAGCTTTCTTT.

This chain connects TRBV18 to TRBJ2-3; 15 bases are a match to TRBD2. The trim removed 3 bases at V and 4 bases at J, leaving 2 bases unmatched. CDR3 size: 16 residues. CDR1 KGHSH and CDR2 LQKENI come from the germline V gene. The CDR3 region is CASSPWTSGGADTQYF. Here the CDR3 DNA reads TGTGCCAGCTCACCCTGGACTAGCGGGGGGGCAGATACGCAGTATTTT.